This TCR beta chain was retrieved from a study of PD-L1 blockade in urothelial cancer. Time point specified: peripheral blood 6 weeks after treatment start. Enrolled patients showed locally advanced or metastatic urothelial carcinoma. Using immunoSEQ multiplex PCR, the repertoire was profiled, and TCRdb retains in-frame clones only, with some absent. The table records about 90,000 clones, 83% of them present only once. The germline CDR1 and CDR2 sequences are LNHDA and SQIVND (reference sequence). Trimming removed 7 bases at V and 0 bases at J, with 15 bases between. The CDR3 length is 16 residues. The genes are TRBV19 and TRBJ2-2; D is possibly TRBD1 (6 bases). The origin of this receptor is a man between 65 and 80 years old with urothelial cancer. The sample consisted of PBMCs, taken around atezolizumab (anti-PD-L1) treatment. The CDR3 region has the DNA TGTGCCAGTACCCCTTCTCGGACAGCGAACACCGGGGAGCTGTTTTTT. Its protein is CASTPSRTANTGELFF. The variable domain in full, completed from reference TRBV19 and TRBJ2-2, reads DGGITQSPKYLFRKEGQNVTLSCEQNLNHDAMYWYRQDPGQGLRLIYYSQIVNDFQKGDIAEGYSVSREKKESFPLTVTSAQKNPTAFYLCASTPSRTANTGELFFGEGSRLTVL.